This T cell receptor (beta chain) came from a study of shared clonotypes between healthy human individuals. CDR1 is SSHAT and CDR2 is FNYEAQ in the germline V gene (reference sequence). The CDR3 extends over 17 amino acids. Assay used: immunoSEQ multiplex PCR; TCRdb lists only in-frame clones, some missing. The sample consists of 2,100,000 or so clones, almost 96% of them appearing once. Study conclusions and caveats: Incompleteness in sorted-subset sequencing, despite large depth, was shown by rarefaction. Generation probabilities of non-shared clonotypes were lower (relative to those shared by all four donors).

This clone has only a few counts. Its matching antigen is unknown. The junction shows a germline mismatch at one end, possibly a read error. Negatively enriched CD4+ T cells were divided by CD45RA into naive and memory. This receptor was taken from a young man in good health. Sequenced material: naive CD4+ T cells sorted from blood. Specified subset: CD45RA+ positively selected. The chain couples TRBV7-7 to TRBJ1-6, with a possible D match to TRBD1 (6 bases). CDR3 sequence: CASSRDPGHPSDSPLHF. DNA of the CDR3: TGTGCTAGCAGCCGGGACCCGGGACATCCGTCCGATTCACCCCTCCACTTT.